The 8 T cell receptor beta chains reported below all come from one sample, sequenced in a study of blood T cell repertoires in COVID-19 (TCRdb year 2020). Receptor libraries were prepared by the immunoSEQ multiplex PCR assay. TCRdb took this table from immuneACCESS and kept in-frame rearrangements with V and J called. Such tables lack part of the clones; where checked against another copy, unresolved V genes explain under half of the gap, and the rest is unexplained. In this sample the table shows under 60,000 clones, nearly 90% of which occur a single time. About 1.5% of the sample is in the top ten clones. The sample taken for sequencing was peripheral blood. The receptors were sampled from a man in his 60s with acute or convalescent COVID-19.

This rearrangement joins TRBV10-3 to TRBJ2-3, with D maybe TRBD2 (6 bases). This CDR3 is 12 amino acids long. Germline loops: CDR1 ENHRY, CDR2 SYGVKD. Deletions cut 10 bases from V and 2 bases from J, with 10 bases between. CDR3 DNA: TGTGCCACCGGGACTGCCACAGATACGCAGTATTTT. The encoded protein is CATGTATDTQYF.

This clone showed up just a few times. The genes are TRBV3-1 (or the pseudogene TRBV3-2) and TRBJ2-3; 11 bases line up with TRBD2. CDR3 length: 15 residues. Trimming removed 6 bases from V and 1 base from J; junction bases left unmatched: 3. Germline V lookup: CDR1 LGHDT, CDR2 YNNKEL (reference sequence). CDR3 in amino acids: CASSKLAGGTDTQYF. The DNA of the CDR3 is TGTGCCAGCAGTAAACTAGCGGGGGGCACAGATACGCAGTATTTT.

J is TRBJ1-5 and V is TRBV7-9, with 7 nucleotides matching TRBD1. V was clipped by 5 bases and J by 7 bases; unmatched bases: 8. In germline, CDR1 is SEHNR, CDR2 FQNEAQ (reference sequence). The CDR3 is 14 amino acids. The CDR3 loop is CASSIDRDGQPQHF. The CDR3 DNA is TGTGCCAGCAGCATCGACAGGGACGGGCAGCCCCAGCATTTT.

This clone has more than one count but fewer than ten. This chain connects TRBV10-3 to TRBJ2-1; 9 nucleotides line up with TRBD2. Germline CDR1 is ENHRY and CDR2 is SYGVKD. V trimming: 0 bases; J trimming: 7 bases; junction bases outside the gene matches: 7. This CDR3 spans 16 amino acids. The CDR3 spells CAISESPSGGLNEQFF. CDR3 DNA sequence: TGTGCCATCAGTGAGTCGCCCAGCGGGGGGTTAAATGAGCAGTTCTTC.

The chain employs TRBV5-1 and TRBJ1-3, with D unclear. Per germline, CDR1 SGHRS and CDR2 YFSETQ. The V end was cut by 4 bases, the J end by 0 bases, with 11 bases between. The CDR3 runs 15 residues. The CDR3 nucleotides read TGCGCCAGCAGCGCAACGGCGGGCTCTGGAAACACCATATATTTT. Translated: CASSATAGSGNTIYF.

CDR3 nucleotides: TGTGCCAGCAGTAGGACATCACAGGACCAGCCCCAGCATTTT. It translates to CASSRTSQDQPQHF. The V gene is TRBV6-5, the J gene TRBJ1-5, with D maybe TRBD1 (5 bases). V was pared by 5 bases and J by 7 bases, with 15 bases between. The CDR3 contains 14 residues. In germline, CDR1 is MNHEY, CDR2 SVGAGI.

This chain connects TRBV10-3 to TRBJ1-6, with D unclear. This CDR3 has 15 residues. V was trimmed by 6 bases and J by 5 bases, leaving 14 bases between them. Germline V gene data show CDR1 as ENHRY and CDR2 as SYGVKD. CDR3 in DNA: TGTGCCATCAGGGGTCACAGTTCAAATAATTCACCCCTCCACTTT. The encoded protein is CAIRGHSSNNSPLHF.

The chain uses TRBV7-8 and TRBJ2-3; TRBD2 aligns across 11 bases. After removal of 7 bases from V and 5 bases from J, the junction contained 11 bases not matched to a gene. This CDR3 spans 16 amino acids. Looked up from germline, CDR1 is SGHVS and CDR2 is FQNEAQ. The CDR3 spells CASNLVAGGGIDTQYF. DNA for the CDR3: TGTGCCAGCAACCTAGTAGCGGGGGGGGGTATAGATACGCAGTATTTT.